This note documents a single T cell receptor (beta chain) sequence. Those enrolled in Seattle joined during active infection and were followed longitudinally afterward. Authors' data handling: Nucleated cell counts were estimated from reference gene primer amplification. Profiled with immunoSEQ multiplex PCR; TCRdb holds only in-frame clones, not every one. V, J and clone size were drawn from that table, and D and trimming were deduced from the DNA. This sample carries some 360,000 clones, approximately 89% of them seen once, and the ten largest clones take 3.9%. The ends were cut back, 3 bases at V and 6 bases at J, with 14 bases in the middle. Germline CDR1 and CDR2: KGHSH and LQKENI. The CDR3 covers 14 residues. This entry is derived from a study of blood T cell repertoires in COVID-19. Turning to the study itself: Sites across the United States, Italy and Spain contributed samples from acute and convalescent COVID-19. From T cells, B-cell-depleted T cells, or PBMCs came the material, which was cDNA or gDNA.

The V gene is TRBV18, the J gene TRBJ1-1; D perhaps matches TRBD1 (5 bases). The sample taken for sequencing was peripheral blood. The clonotype originates from a woman between 55 and 75 years old with COVID-19, enrolled during active disease. The chain's CDR3 is CASSPGGSGAEAFF. Here the CDR3 DNA reads TGTGCCAGCTCACCTGGGGGGTCGGGGGCTGAAGCTTTCTTT. Drawing the rest from reference TRBV18 and TRBJ1-1, the complete variable domain is NAGVMQNPRHLVRRRGQEARLRCSPMKGHSHVYWYRQLPEEGLKFMVYLQKENIIDESGMPKERFSAEFPKEGPSILRIQQVVRGDSAAYFCASSPGGSGAEAFFGQGTRLTVV.